One and the same sample provided the 25 T cell receptor beta chains below, sequenced in a study of monozygotic twins with inflammatory bowel disease. TCRdb reprocessed the 5' RACE reads and keeps a single row for each CDR3 protein, giving no DNA. Its listing shows fewer than 550,000 distinct CDR3 sequences. The sequencing sample was made of blood. Receptor source: a human donor with ulcerative colitis or Crohn's disease, or a healthy co-twin of an affected twin (not recorded which).

The V and J genes are TRBV2 and TRBJ1-1; with no DNA, the TCRdb D assignment of TRBD1 cannot be verified. This CDR3 has 12 amino acids. In germline, CDR1 is SNHLY, CDR2 FYNNEI. CDR3 protein: CAIQTENTEAFF.

V usage is TRBV20-1 and J usage is TRBJ1-4; lacking DNA, the TRBD1 call made by TCRdb goes unchecked. Germline assignment: CDR1 DFQATT and CDR2 SNEGSKA (reference sequence). CDR3 length: 13 residues. The CDR3 protein is CSAIGQGREKLFF.

The rearrangement joins TRBV18 to TRBJ2-1; TCRdb reports TRBD2, a call that lacks DNA to check it against. The CDR3 runs 15 residues. The germline V gene has CDR1 KGHSH and CDR2 LQKENI. CDR3 sequence reads: CASSPRTLAGNEQFF.

J is TRBJ1-2 and V is TRBV29-1; TCRdb reports TRBD1, a call that lacks DNA to check it against. The CDR3 has 12 amino acids. Per the germline V gene, CDR1 is SQVTM and CDR2 is ANQGSEA. The CDR3 sequence is CSVGRENYGYTF. The full variable domain, its missing parts supplied by reference TRBV29-1 and TRBJ1-2, is SAVISQKPSRDICQRGTSLTIQCQVDSQVTMMFWYRQQPGQSLTLIATANQGSEATYESGFVIDKFPISRPNLTFSTLTVSNMSPEDSSIYLCSVGRENYGYTFGSGTRLTVV.

The chain employs TRBV7-2 and TRBJ2-7. This CDR3 spans 15 amino acids. CDR1 and CDR2 from the germline V gene are SGHTA and FQGNSA. The CDR3 reads CASSLAGQLNYEQYF.

The gene calls are TRBV20-1 and TRBJ2-3; TCRdb outputs TRBD2, but without DNA this stays unchecked. Germline CDR1 DFQATT, CDR2 SNEGSKA (reference sequence). This CDR3 is built from 18 residues. CDR3 sequence reads: CSASTLVGTSLHADTQYF.

This chain connects TRBV29-1 to TRBJ1-5. CDR1 is SQVTM and CDR2 is ANQGSEA in the germline V gene. The CDR3 has 13 residues. CDR3 residues: CSVGGADSQPQHF. Full variable domain (rest looked up from reference TRBV29-1 and TRBJ1-5): SAVISQKPSRDICQRGTSLTIQCQVDSQVTMMFWYRQQPGQSLTLIATANQGSEATYESGFVIDKFPISRPNLTFSTLTVSNMSPEDSSIYLCSVGGADSQPQHFGDGTRLSIL.

The chain joins TRBV11-2 to TRBJ2-3; the D gene TCRdb calls, TRBD2, cannot be checked with no DNA. Germline V CDR1 and CDR2: SGHAT, FQNNGV. CDR3 length: 15 residues. The CDR3 loop reads CASSLAAGGSDTQYF.

V gene TRBV2 combines with J gene TRBJ2-7; TCRdb selects TRBD1, and the lack of DNA leaves this call unchecked. The CDR3 is 14 amino acids. In germline, CDR1 is SNHLY, CDR2 FYNNEI. CDR3: CASSGAGDAYEQYF.

V is TRBV2 and J is TRBJ2-5; lacking DNA, the TRBD1 call made by TCRdb goes unchecked. CDR3 length equals 15 residues. Germline V gene data show CDR1 as SNHLY and CDR2 as FYNNEI. CDR3 protein: CASSGGTDDQETQYF.

The chain carries TRBV28 and TRBJ2-7; the D call of TRBD2 rests on TCRdb alone, since no DNA is present to check it. Germline-derived CDR1 and CDR2 are MDHEN and SYDVKM. The CDR3 spans 15 residues. CDR3 residues: CASALDSLIPYEQYF. Drawing the rest from reference TRBV28 and TRBJ2-7, the complete variable domain is DVKVTQSSRYLVKRTGEKVFLECVQDMDHENMFWYRQDPGLGLRLIYFSYDVKMKEKGDIPEGYSVSREKKERFSLILESASTNQTSMYLCASALDSLIPYEQYFGPGTRLTVT.

V is TRBV5-4 and J is TRBJ2-1; TCRdb indicates TRBD2, and absent DNA this call remains unverified. Germline V gives CDR1 SGHNT, CDR2 YYREEE (reference sequence). The CDR3 length is 15 residues. The CDR3 sequence: CASRPDSGGDNEQFF.

The J gene is TRBJ2-5, the V gene TRBV15. The V gene's germline CDR1 is LNHNV and CDR2 YYDKDF (reference sequence). CDR3 size: 14 residues. CDR3: CATSRTQMLKTQYF.

J is TRBJ1-1 and V is TRBV4-1; TCRdb gives TRBD1 as the D gene, but with no DNA this cannot be confirmed. This CDR3 is 14 amino acids long. From germline, CDR1 is MGHRA and CDR2 YSYEKL. CDR3 region: CASSQDNRGTEAFF.

The chain carries TRBV4-3 and TRBJ2-7; TCRdb designates TRBD1, a call that cannot be tested without DNA. The CDR3 loop spans 15 amino acids. Per the germline V gene, CDR1 is LGHNA and CDR2 is YSLEER. CDR3 protein: CASSQAGTDAYEQYF.

This CDR3 is CASGVTGAYNTEAFF. The V and J genes are TRBV7-2 and TRBJ1-1; without DNA, the TCRdb call of TRBD1 cannot be checked. Germline-derived CDR1 and CDR2 are SGHTA and FQGNSA. The CDR3 consists of 15 residues.

The genes are TRBV24-1 and TRBJ2-7; the D gene TCRdb calls, TRBD1, cannot be checked with no DNA. Germline V lookup: CDR1 KGHDR, CDR2 SFDVKD. CDR3 length: 15 amino acids. CDR3 region: CATSDSAGTGVEQYF.

The chain carries TRBV5-1 and TRBJ2-3; TCRdb proposes TRBD1, but this gene call is untestable without DNA. In germline, CDR1 is SGHRS, CDR2 YFSETQ. CDR3 length: 16 amino acids. The CDR3 is CASSLTGIGGTDTQYF.

This chain links TRBV29-1 with TRBJ1-2; with no DNA, the TCRdb D assignment of TRBD1 cannot be verified. This CDR3 has 13 amino acids. Germline V CDR1 and CDR2: SQVTM, ANQGSEA. The CDR3 reads CSVEDRVIEGYTF.

The rearrangement joins TRBV7-9 to TRBJ2-7; the TRBD1 assignment by TCRdb is unverifiable without DNA. The CDR3 is 13 amino acids. Germline CDR1 SEHNR, CDR2 FQNEAQ (reference sequence). The CDR3 reads CASSLAWADEQYF. Looking up the rest from reference TRBV7-9 and TRBJ2-7 gives the full variable domain: DTGVSQNPRHKITKRGQNVTFRCDPISEHNRLYWYRQTLGQGPEFLTYFQNEAQLEKSRLLSDRFSAERPKGSFSTLEIQRTEQGDSAMYLCASSLAWADEQYFGPGTRLTVT.

The chain carries TRBV9 and TRBJ2-7. The CDR3 contains 13 residues. Germline values: CDR1 SGDLS, CDR2 YYNGEE. The CDR3 loop is CASSVGDTYEQYF.

This chain uses TRBV5-1 with TRBJ1-1; there is no DNA to check the TCRdb D call of TRBD1. Germline assignment: CDR1 SGHRS and CDR2 YFSETQ. The CDR3 sequence is 13 residues long. CDR3 sequence reads: CASSSQGSTEAFF.

The CDR3 spells CAINDYEGTEAFF. This sequence joins TRBV10-3 and TRBJ1-1. This CDR3 has 13 residues. The V gene's germline CDR1 is ENHRY and CDR2 SYGVKD.

This chain joins TRBV6-1 and TRBJ2-5; TCRdb reports TRBD1, a call that lacks DNA to check it against. The germline V gene encodes CDR1 MNHNS and CDR2 SASEGT. This CDR3 contains 14 residues. The CDR3 sequence: CASSGTGLQETQYF.

The chain uses TRBV3-1 and TRBJ2-3; absent DNA, TCRdb's TRBD2 call cannot be checked. This CDR3 has 16 amino acids. CDR1 is LGHDT and CDR2 is YNNKEL in the germline V gene (reference sequence). CDR3 region: CASSQSSGVSTDTQYF.